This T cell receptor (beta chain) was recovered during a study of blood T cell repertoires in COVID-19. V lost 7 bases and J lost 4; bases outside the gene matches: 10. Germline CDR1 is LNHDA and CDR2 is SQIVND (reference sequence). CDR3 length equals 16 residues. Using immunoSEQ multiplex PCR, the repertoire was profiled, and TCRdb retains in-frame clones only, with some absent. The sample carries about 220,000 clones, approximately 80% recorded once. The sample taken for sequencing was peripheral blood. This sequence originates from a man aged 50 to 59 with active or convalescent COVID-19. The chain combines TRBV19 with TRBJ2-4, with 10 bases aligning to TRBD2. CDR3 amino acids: CASKPAGLARKNIQYF. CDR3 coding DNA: TGTGCCAGTAAACCCGCGGGACTAGCGAGGAAAAACATTCAGTACTTC. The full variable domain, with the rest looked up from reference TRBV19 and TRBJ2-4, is DGGITQSPKYLFRKEGQNVTLSCEQNLNHDAMYWYRQDPGQGLRLIYYSQIVNDFQKGDIAEGYSVSREKKESFPLTVTSAQKNPTAFYLCASKPAGLARKNIQYFGAGTRLSVL.